This T cell receptor beta chain derives from a study of long-term antiretroviral therapy in people with HIV (dated by TCRdb to between 2021 and 2023). At the level of the whole study: The earliest samples were collected approximately a decade before the 2015 WHO recommendation for immediate ART, a period when ART was typically delayed until CD4 counts fell. A total of some 210 cryopreserved PBMC samples were contributed to the cohort by 30 adults with confirmed HIV infection, with samples collected serially over a mean of roughly six years (range 1-12). Test extractions of a monoclonal T-cell line alongside 30 or so polyclonal samples showed no cross-contamination during QIAcube processing. This retrospective serial study examined whether starting ART and sustained HIV suppression were associated with changes in the composition and diversity of the TRB repertoire in peripheral blood. Among the approximately 30 participants with HIV, more than ten were female.

As to this clone: The antigen it recognizes is unknown. Within one base of it there is no much larger clone, and no base qualities were kept.

Sequencing of the TRB variable region was done with the immunoSEQ hsTCRB v3.0 assay at survey level resolution. The targeted TRB sequencing depth was about 40,000-50,000 T-cell genomes per sample. Pooled TRB libraries were sequenced on an Illumina MiSeq with a v3 150-cycle kit. In the authors' own workflow: Repertoire analysis ran in R within a reproducible Nextflow workflow covering QC, data transformation and analysis. LymphoSeq2, an R package for exploring AIRR-Seq data, was used to implement custom analyses. Several samples that yielded fewer than 5000 total TRB sequences were excluded, so that approximately 170 HIV repertoires were analyzed. Of the 188 retained HIV repertoires, about 60 were collected before and 120 to 130 after ART initiation. Each repertoire was downsampled to 5000 TRB nucleotide sequences, and summary statistics were averaged across 100 downsampling iterations. TRB sequences were retained for analysis only if CDR3 regions of at least seven amino acids were present. A Shannon entropy-derived clonality score and the Gini coefficient were used to measure diversity. In the repertoire networks, any two of the top 5000 CDR3 amino acid sequences were linked whenever the two sequences differed by an edit distance of one. GLIPH2 predicted antigen specificity groups and MHC restriction for TRB CDR3 amino acid sequences. Known CMV, EBV, HIV or tissue antigen associations were flagged by matching CDR3 amino acid sequences against VDJdb and McPAS-TCR. Pre-ART, post-ART and control groups were compared with Wilcoxon signed-rank tests and Holm-Bonferroni correction. Imported from immuneACCESS, the table was reduced by TCRdb to in-frame sequences with V and J called. These copies leave out some clones; in studies compared against another copy, an unresolved V gene accounts for under half, and the cause of the remainder is not known. The DNA gave D and trimming, while V, J and clone size come from that table. The sample includes more than 20,000 clones, with 81% observed a single time. The top ten clones comprise 5.5% to 6% of the sample.

Inclusion was restricted to participants for whom at least one PBMC sample before ART initiation and at least two post-ART samples were available. All participants with HIV were treated in the United States of America. Before DNA extraction, cryopreserved samples of roughly 0.95-10 million PBMC were thawed and washed. At the time of the earliest PBMC sample, participants with HIV were aged between roughly 20 and 54 years. PBMC samples were contributed by each participant from 1-4 timepoints before ART initiation and 2-8 timepoints after ART initiation, with a median of 7 samples. Serial HIV viral load, CD4+ T-cell count, ART history and demographic data were obtained for every participant. Using a Qiagen kit on a QIAcube, genomic DNA was extracted from unsorted PBMC, with samples processed in batches of 12. The germline V gene yields MRHNA for CDR1 and SNTAGT for CDR2. The CDR3 starts with the cysteine, ends with the phenylalanine, and has 13 residues. The sequence is cut down to CDR3 DNA, 39 bases in frame from base 1. The junction shows trimming of 2 bases on V and 4 bases on J, plus 8 bases between the germline ends.

What the study reported, not specific to this receptor: CDR3 length ranges in HIV repertoires were narrower than in controls, and network structure suggested an antigen-experienced repertoire with only a slight naive shift after ART. Because pre-ART samples had limited cell numbers, profiling was done on unsorted PBMC rather than on sorted CD4+ and CD8+ T cells. Because PBMC availability was limited, only the TCR beta chain was sequenced, with no alpha chain pairing. The samples span the years 2004 to 2017, and the ART regimens used may be less effective than current regimens. ART initiation was associated with a significant increase in TRB diversity, but diversity stayed significantly below transplant donor controls even after long-term ART. Inferences about post-ART repertoire changes were limited because no data were available on ART adherence, viral resistance or therapy changes. Expanded TRB clones identified before ART initiation dominated the repertoire at all time points, although this dominance fluctuated and declined in many PLHIV after ART.

This TCR came from a man between 25 and 39 years old with HIV. The starting material was unsorted PBMCs, obtained 4.4 years after starting antiretroviral therapy. This sequence uses TRBV6-4 and TRBJ1-1, with the D gene not clear enough to name. This receptor carries the CDR3 CASSDREGTEAFF. Here is the DNA: TGTGCCAGCAGTGACCGGGAGGGCACTGAAGCTTTCTTT.